The 7 T cell receptor beta chains below come from one sample, sequenced in a study of spatial heterogeneity in lung cancer. TCRdb reprocessed the 5' RACE reads via MiXCR and lists one record per CDR3 protein. The repertoire holds 9,500 to 15,000 distinct CDR3 sequences, with 5.5% to 7.5% as singletons. Specified time point: sample taken at primary tumor resection. The sequenced material consisted of unsorted whole RNA from tumor, nontumor lung or frozen PBMC. This material consisted of normal lung tissue next to the tumor, taken at surgery. Receptor source: a male donor with early-stage non-small cell lung cancer.

Note on this clonotype: A library prepared for alpha chains yielded this beta chain as an off-target read; its size is of little meaning. J is TRBJ1-6 and V is TRBV18, with 7 bases lining up with TRBD1. Germline V CDR1 and CDR2: KGHSH, LQKENI. The CDR3 contains 14 residues. After removal of 5 bases from V and 8 bases from J, the junction contained 6 bases not matched to a gene. CDR3 sequence reads: CASSTTGSDSPLHF. CDR3 DNA: TGTGCCAGCTCAACGACAGGGAGTGATTCACCCCTCCACTTT.

As concerns this clonotype: One end of the junction varies from germline; a read error may be responsible. This beta chain came through as a stray read in a library set up for alpha chains, and its size says little. The chain carries TRBV7-9 and TRBJ1-5; D possibly corresponds to TRBD1 (5 bases). CDR3 size: 15 residues. The germline V gene has CDR1 SEHNR and CDR2 FQNEAQ (reference sequence). CDR3 amino acids: CASSLALGDNQPQHF. The CDR3 bases are TGTGCCAGCAGCCTAGCTCTGGGGGACAATCAGCCCCAGCATTTT.

This clonotype was recorded many times. The library was built for alpha chains, so this beta chain is an off-target read and its size means little. The V call is TRBV20-1, the J call TRBJ2-3, with TRBD2 identical over 15 bases. J gave up 6 bases and V 6 bases, and 4 bases lay outside the gene matches. This CDR3 is built from 14 residues. Germline V CDR1 and CDR2: DFQATT, SNEGSKA (reference sequence). The DNA for the CDR3 is TGCAGTGCAAGGACTAGCGGGAGGGGGGATACGCAGTATTTT. It translates to CSARTSGRGDTQYF.

Relative to its sample, this clonotype is medium-sized. This beta chain is a stray read from a library made for alpha chains; its abundance is not meaningful. The chain is built from TRBV6-5 and TRBJ1-2, with 7 bases identical to TRBD1. This CDR3 spans 15 amino acids. With 6 bases clipped from V and 2 bases from J, the junction kept 9 bases outside the gene matches. Germline CDR1 and CDR2: MNHEY and SVGAGI. CDR3 protein: CASRPRQGTNYGYTF. The DNA for the CDR3 is TGTGCCAGCAGACCCCGACAGGGAACCAACTATGGCTACACCTTC.

This clonotype was counted ten times or more. This beta chain is a stray read from a library made for alpha chains; its abundance is not meaningful. This CDR3 reads CASSHLLRGTGDNEQFF. The CDR3 nucleotides are TGTGCCAGCAGTCACCTCCTGAGAGGGACAGGGGACAATGAGCAGTTCTTC. The chain joins TRBV5-8 to TRBJ2-1, with 10 bases matching TRBD1. The germline gives CDR1 SGHTS, CDR2 YDEGEE. This CDR3 has 17 amino acids. Losses at the gene ends were 5 bases for V and 5 bases for J; bases not matched to a gene: 13.

At least ten counts were recorded for this clonotype. A library prepared for alpha chains yielded this beta chain as an off-target read; its size is of little meaning. This chain connects TRBV7-9 to TRBJ2-7; weak D call: TRBD2 (5 bases). V dropped 5 bases and J dropped 2 bases, with 13 bases sitting between them. This CDR3 spans 14 amino acids. Germline assignment: CDR1 SEHNR and CDR2 FQNEAQ (reference sequence). The CDR3 sequence is CASSPQTTPYEQYF. The CDR3 DNA reads as TGTGCCAGCAGCCCCCAGACTACCCCCTACGAGCAGTACTTC.

This clonotype was recorded at least ten times. This beta chain is an off-target read within a library intended for alpha chains, so its frequency means little. This rearrangement joins TRBV29-1 to TRBJ1-5, with 7 bases fitting TRBD1. V gave up 4 bases and J gave up 3 bases; unmatched junction bases: 6. The germline CDR1 and CDR2 sequences are SQVTM and ANQGSEA. CDR3 length: 14 amino acids. CDR3 residues: CSVAFGTANQPQHF. The CDR3 DNA reads TGCAGCGTTGCCTTCGGGACAGCCAATCAGCCCCAGCATTTT.